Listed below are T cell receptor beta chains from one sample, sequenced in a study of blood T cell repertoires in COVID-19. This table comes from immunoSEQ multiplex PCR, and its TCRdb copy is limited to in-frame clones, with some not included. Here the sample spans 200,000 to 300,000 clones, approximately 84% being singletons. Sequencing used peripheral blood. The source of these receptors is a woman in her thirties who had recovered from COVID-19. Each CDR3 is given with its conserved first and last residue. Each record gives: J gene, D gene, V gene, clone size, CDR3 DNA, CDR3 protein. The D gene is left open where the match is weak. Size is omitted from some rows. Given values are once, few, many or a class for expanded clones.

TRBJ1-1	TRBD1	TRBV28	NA	TGTGCCAGCAGTCTAAACAGGGGGCTGACTGAAGCTTTCTTT	CASSLNRGLTEAFF
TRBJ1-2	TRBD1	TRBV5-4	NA	TGTGCCAGCAGCTCCTGGACAGGGTTAGACTATGGCTACACCTTC	CASSSWTGLDYGYTF
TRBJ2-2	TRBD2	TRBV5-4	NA	TGTGCCAGCAGCCCCGGACTAGCGGGGGCTGGCGGGGAGCTGTTTTTT	CASSPGLAGAGGELFF
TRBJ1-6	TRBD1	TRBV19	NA	TGTGCCAGTAGTATGGGGACAGGTCTCCCCCTCCACTTT	CASSMGTGLPLHF
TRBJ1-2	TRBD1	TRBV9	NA	TGTGCCAGCAAAAGGACAGGCCTATATGGCTACACCTTC	CASKRTGLYGYTF
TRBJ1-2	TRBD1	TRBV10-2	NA	TGCGCCAGCAGTGATCCAGGGGGGCTCCCTGGCTACACCTTC	CASSDPGGLPGYTF
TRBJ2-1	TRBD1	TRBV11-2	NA	TGTGCCAGCGGACAGGGAGCGTACAATGAGCAGTTCTTC	CASGQGAYNEQFF
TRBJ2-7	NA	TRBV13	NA	TGTGCCAGCAGCTTAGGCGCGAGGGAGCAGTACTTC	CASSLGAREQYF
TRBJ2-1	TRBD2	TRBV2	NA	TGTGCCAGCCGACTAGCGGGGCGGTACAATGAGCAGTTCTTC	CASRLAGRYNEQFF
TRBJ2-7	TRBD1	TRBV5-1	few	TGCGCCAGCAGCCAGACAGGGAGCTCCTACGAGCAGTACTTC	CASSQTGSSYEQYF
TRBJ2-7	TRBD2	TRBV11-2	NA	TGTGCCAGCAGCCGGACTAGCGGGGGAATTTACGAGCAGTACTTC	CASSRTSGGIYEQYF
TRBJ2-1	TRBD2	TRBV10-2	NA	TGCGCCAGCATTGACACCGGGGGGAACAATGAGCAGTTCTTC	CASIDTGGNNEQFF
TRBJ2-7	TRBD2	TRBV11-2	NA	TGTGCCAGCAGCGCCACAGCGGGGTCCTACGAGCAGTACTTC	CASSATAGSYEQYF
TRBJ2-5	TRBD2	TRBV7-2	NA	TGTGCCAGCAGCTCGCAGACTAGCGGGGGGGCCCTTGACCAGTACTTC	CASSSQTSGGALDQYF
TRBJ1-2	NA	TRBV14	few	TGTGCCAGCAGCCAATCTTTTTACTATGGCTACACCTTC	CASSQSFYYGYTF
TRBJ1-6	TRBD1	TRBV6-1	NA	TGTGCCAGCAGTGAAGCCAGGGGGCTCATCCGAGATTCACCCCTCCACTTT	CASSEARGLIRDSPLHF
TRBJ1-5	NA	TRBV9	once	TGTGCCAGCAGCGTAGCCGGGAGAAGCAATCAGCCCCAGCATTTT	CASSVAGRSNQPQHF
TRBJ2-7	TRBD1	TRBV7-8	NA	TGTGCCAGCAGCTTCCCTCAGGGGGCCTTTTACGAGCAGTACTTC	CASSFPQGAFYEQYF
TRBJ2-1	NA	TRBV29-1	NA	TGCAGCGTTGAAGGGACAGACTACAATGAGCAGTTCTTC	CSVEGTDYNEQFF
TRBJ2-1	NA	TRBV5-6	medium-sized	TGTGCCAGCGGGGGCCCCAGCTCCTACAATGAGCAGTTCTTC	CASGGPSSYNEQFF
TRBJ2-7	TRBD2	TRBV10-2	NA	TGCGCCAGCAAGAGGGGACTAGCGGGAACTGTATACGAGCAGTACTTC	CASKRGLAGTVYEQYF
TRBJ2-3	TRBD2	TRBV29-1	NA	TGCAGCGACCTCGGTAGCGGGGGGGCCTTAGATACGCAGTATTTT	CSDLGSGGALDTQYF
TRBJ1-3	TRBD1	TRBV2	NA	TGTGCCAGTGCCCTGGACAGGGCTGGAAACACCATATATTTT	CASALDRAGNTIYF
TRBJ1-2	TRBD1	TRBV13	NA	TGTGCCAGCAGCTCAACCGGGACAGGGGGTGTGTATGGCTACACCTTC	CASSSTGTGGVYGYTF
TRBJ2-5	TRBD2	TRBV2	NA	TGTGCCAGCTGTCGGGAGGACCAAGAGACCCAGTACTTC	CASCREDQETQYF
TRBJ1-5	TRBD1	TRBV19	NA	TGTGCCAGTAGTCCGGGACAGGGTGAAGGCCGAGGCGATCAGCCCCAGCATTTT	CASSPGQGEGRGDQPQHF
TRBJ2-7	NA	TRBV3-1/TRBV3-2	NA	TGTGCCAGCAGGGACAGATTATCCTACGAGCAGTACTTC	CASRDRLSYEQYF
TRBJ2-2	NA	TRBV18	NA	TGTGCCAGCTCACCGATCACCGAGACAGCCACCGGGGAGCTGTTTTTT	CASSPITETATGELFF
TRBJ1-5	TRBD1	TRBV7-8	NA	TGTGCCAGCAGCTTAGAGGGACAGGGCGTATGGAGCAATCAGCCCCAGCATTTT	CASSLEGQGVWSNQPQHF
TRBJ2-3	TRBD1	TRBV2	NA	TGTGCCAGCAGGGCGGACAGGGTCCACACAGATACGCAGTATTTT	CASRADRVHTDTQYF
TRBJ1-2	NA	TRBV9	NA	TGTGCCAGCAGCGTAGAGGTGACAGATTATGGCTACACCTTC	CASSVEVTDYGYTF
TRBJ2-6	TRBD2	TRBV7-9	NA	TGTGCCAGCAGCTTGGGTAGCGGGGGGTACTCTGGGGCCAACGTCCTGACTTTC	CASSLGSGGYSGANVLTF
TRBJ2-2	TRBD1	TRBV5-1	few	TGCGCCAGCAGCCCGCGGGGACAGGGAGTCACCGGGGAGCTGTTTTTT	CASSPRGQGVTGELFF
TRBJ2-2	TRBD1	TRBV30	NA	TGTGCCTGGACGTTTAAGGGGGCGACCGGGGAGCTGTTTTTT	CAWTFKGATGELFF
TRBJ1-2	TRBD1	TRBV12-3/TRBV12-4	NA	TGTGCCAGCAGACCGGGACAGGGCTCTGGCTACACCTTC	CASRPGQGSGYTF
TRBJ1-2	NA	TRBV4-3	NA	TGCGCCAGCAGCCAAGAGGGCAGGAGGGGAGGCTACACCTTC	CASSQEGRRGGYTF
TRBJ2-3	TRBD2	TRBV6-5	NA	TGTGCCAGCAGTTACACTAGCGGGGCGGAGGATACGCAGTATTTT	CASSYTSGAEDTQYF
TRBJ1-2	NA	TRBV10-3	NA	TGTGCCATCACCGGGGGGGGGCGTAGCTATGGCTACACCTTC	CAITGGGRSYGYTF
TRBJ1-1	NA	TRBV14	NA	TGTGCCAGCAGCCAGCAAGGGGGCACTGAAGCTTTCTTT	CASSQQGGTEAFF
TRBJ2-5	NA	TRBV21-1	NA	TGTGCCAGCAGCAAAGTGGAGACTAGCGGTAAAGAGACCCAGTACTTC	CASSKVETSGKETQYF
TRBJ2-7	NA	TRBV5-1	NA	TGCGCCAGCAGCCCCCTCCCAAGCGGAGACTACGAGCAGTACTTC	CASSPLPSGDYEQYF
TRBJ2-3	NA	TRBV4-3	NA	TGCGCCAGCAGCCTGGAGCGGGGCACAGATACGCAGTATTTT	CASSLERGTDTQYF
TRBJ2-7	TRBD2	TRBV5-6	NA	TGTGCCAGCAGCTTCCCGCGGGGGGGCTTCTACGAGCAGTACTTC	CASSFPRGGFYEQYF
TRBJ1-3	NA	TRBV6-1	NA	TGTGCCAGCAGTGAAAGTCCGGGGGATGGAGGCACCATATATTTT	CASSESPGDGGTIYF
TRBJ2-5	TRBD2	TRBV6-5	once	TGTGCCAGCAGTTACATGGCGGGGGGGTACCAAGAGACCCAGTACTTC	CASSYMAGGYQETQYF